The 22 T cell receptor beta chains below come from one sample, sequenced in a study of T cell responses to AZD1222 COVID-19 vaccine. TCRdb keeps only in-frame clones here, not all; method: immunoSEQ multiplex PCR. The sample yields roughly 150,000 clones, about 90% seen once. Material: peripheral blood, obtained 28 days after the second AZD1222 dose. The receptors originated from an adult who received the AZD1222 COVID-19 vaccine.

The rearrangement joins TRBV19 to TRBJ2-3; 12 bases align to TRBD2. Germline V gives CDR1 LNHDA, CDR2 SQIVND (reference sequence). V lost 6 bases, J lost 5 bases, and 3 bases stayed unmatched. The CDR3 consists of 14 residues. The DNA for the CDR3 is TGTGCCAGTAGACTAGCGGGAGGCGTAGATACGCAGTATTTT. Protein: CASRLAGGVDTQYF.

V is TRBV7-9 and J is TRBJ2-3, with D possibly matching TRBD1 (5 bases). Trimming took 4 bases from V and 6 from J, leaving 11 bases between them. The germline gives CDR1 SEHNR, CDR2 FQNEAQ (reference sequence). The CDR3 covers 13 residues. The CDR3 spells CASSSGHWDTQYF. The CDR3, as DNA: TGTGCCAGCAGCTCCGGACATTGGGATACGCAGTATTTT.

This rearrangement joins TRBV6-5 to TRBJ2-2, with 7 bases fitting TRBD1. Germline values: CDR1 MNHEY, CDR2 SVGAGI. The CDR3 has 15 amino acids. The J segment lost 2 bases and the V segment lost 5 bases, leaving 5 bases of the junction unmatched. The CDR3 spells CASSPRTGNTGELFF. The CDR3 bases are TGTGCCAGCAGTCCACGGACAGGAAACACCGGGGAGCTGTTTTTT.

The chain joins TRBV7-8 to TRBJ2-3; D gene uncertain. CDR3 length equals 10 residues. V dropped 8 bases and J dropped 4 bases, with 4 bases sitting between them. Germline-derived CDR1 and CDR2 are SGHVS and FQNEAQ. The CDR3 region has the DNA TGTGCCAGCGGCCCAGATACGCAGTATTTT. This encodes CASGPDTQYF.

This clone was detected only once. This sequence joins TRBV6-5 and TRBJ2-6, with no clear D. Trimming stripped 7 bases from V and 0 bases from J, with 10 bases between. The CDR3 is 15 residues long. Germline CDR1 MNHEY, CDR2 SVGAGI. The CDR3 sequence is CASTPSLSGANVLTF. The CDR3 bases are TGTGCCAGCACCCCGAGCCTCTCTGGGGCCAACGTCCTGACTTTC.

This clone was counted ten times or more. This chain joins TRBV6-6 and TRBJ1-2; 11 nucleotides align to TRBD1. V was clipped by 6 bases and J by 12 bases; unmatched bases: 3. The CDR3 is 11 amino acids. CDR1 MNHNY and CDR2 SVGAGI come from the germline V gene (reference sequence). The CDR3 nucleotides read TGTGCCAGCAGCCCGGGACAGGGGGACACCTTC. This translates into CASSPGQGDTF.

This CDR3 is CASSLGLAGNYNEQFF. As DNA, the CDR3 is TGTGCCAGCAGCTTAGGCTTAGCGGGAAACTACAATGAGCAGTTCTTC. V gene TRBV7-2 combines with J gene TRBJ2-1; 8 bases line up with TRBD2. The CDR3 sequence is 16 residues long. CDR1 SGHTA and CDR2 FQGNSA come from the germline V gene. Trimming took 1 base from V and 3 from J; bases not matched to a gene: 5.

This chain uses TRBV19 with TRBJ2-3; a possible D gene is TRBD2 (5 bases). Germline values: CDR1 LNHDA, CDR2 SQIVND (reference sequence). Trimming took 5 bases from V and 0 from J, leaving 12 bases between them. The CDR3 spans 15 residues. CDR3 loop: CASSGLGESTDTQYF. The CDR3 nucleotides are TGTGCCAGTAGTGGCCTCGGGGAAAGCACAGATACGCAGTATTTT.

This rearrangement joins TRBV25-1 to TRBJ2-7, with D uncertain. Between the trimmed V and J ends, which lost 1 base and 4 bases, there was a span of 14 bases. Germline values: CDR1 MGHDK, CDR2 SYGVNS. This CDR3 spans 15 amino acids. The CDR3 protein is CASSESSLLTYEQYF. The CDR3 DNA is TGTGCCAGCAGTGAATCCTCGTTGTTGACATACGAGCAGTACTTC.

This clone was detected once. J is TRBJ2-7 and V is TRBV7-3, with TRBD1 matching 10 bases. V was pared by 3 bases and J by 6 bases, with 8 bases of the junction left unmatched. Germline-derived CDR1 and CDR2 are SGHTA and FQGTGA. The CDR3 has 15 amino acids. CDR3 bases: TGTGCCAGCAGCTTCTCCGGGACAGGGGAGGGCGAGCAGTACTTC. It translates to CASSFSGTGEGEQYF.

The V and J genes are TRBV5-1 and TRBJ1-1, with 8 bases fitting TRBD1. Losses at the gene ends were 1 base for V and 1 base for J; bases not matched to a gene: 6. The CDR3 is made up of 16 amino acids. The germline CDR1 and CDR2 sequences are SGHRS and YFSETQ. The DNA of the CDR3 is TGCGCCAGCAGCTTGCCAGGGGGCGGGAGGAACACTGAAGCTTTCTTT. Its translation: CASSLPGGGRNTEAFF.

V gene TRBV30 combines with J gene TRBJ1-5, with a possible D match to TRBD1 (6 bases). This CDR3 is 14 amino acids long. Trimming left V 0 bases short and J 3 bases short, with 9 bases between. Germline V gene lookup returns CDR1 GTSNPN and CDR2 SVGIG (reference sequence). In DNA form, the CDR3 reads TGTGCCTGGAGTGTAGGGGGGACCAATCAGCCCCAGCATTTT. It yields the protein CAWSVGGTNQPQHF. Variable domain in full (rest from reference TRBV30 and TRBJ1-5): SQTIHQWPATLVQPVGSPLSLECTVEGTSNPNLYWYRQAAGRGLQLLFYSVGIGQISSEVPQNLSASRPQDRQFILSSKKLLLSDSGFYLCAWSVGGTNQPQHFGDGTRLSIL.

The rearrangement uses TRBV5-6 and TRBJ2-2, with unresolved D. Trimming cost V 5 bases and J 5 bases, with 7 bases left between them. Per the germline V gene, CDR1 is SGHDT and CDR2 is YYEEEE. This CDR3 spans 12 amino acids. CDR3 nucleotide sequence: TGTGCCAGCAGTTCAACTACCGGGGAGCTGTTTTTT. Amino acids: CASSSTTGELFF.

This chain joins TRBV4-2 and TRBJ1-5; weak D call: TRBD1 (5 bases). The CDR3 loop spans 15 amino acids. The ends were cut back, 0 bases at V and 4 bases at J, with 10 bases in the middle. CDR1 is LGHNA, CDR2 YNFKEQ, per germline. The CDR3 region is CASSQDSGPNQPQHF. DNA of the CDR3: TGTGCCAGCAGCCAAGATTCGGGACCTAATCAGCCCCAGCATTTT.

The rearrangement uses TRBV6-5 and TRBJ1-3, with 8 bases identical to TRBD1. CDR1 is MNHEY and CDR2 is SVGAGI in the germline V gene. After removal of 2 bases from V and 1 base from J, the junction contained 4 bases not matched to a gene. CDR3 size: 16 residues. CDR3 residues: CASSYVGQGSGNTIYF. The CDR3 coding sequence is TGTGCCAGCAGTTACGTCGGACAGGGTTCTGGAAACACCATATATTTT.

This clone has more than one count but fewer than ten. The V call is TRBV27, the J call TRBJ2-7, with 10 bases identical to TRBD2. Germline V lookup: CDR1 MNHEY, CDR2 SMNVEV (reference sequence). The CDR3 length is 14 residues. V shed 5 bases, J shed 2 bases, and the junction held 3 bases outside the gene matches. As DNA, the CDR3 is TGTGCCAGCAGTCGGAGCGGGGGGGCCTACGAGCAGTACTTC. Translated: CASSRSGGAYEQYF.

CDR3 nucleotides: TGTGCCAGCAGCTTATTTGGGGCACCTAACTATGGCTACACCTTC. This sequence encodes CASSLFGAPNYGYTF. This chain links TRBV7-2 with TRBJ1-2; D is perhaps TRBD1 (5 bases). Trimming removed 2 bases at V and 0 bases at J, with 10 bases between. Germline CDR1 reads SGHTA; CDR2 reads FQGNSA. The CDR3 totals 15 residues.

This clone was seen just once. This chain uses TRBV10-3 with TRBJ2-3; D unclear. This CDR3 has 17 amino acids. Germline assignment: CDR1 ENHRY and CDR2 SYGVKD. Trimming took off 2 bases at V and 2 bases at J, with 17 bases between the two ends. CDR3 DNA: TGTGCCATCAGTGAGCCCACGATGTTTGGCACCACAGATACGCAGTATTTT. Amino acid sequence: CAISEPTMFGTTDTQYF.

The CDR3 sequence: CASSPRLGGTRSSYNEQFF. CDR3 nucleotides: TGTGCCAGCAGCCCCCGACTAGGAGGAACCCGCAGCTCCTACAATGAGCAGTTCTTC. This chain uses TRBV7-9 with TRBJ2-1; D perhaps matches TRBD2 (6 bases). Germline V gene sequence: CDR1 SEHNR, CDR2 FQNEAQ (reference sequence). The CDR3 has 19 residues. V shed 5 bases and J shed 0 bases, with 23 bases lying between them.

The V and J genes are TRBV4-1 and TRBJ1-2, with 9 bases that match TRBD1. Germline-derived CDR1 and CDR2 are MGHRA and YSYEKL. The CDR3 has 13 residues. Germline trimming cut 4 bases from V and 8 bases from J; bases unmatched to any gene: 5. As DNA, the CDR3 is TGCGCCAGCAGCCGGACAGGGGTCGGCGGCTACACCTTC. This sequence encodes CASSRTGVGGYTF.

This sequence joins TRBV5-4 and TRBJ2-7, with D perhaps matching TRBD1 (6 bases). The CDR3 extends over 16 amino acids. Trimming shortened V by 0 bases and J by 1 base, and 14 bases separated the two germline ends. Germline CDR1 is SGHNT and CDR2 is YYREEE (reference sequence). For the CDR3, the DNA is TGTGCCAGCAGCTTGGAATCCGCAGGGGAATCCTACGAGCAGTACTTC. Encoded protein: CASSLESAGESYEQYF. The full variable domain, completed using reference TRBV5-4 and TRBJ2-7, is ETGVTQSPTHLIKTRGQQVTLRCSSQSGHNTVSWYQQALGQGPQFIFQYYREEENGRGNFPPRFSGLQFPNYSSELNVNALELDDSALYLCASSLESAGESYEQYFGPGTRLTVT.

The CDR3 DNA reads as TGTGCCAGCAGCGAACAGAGCACTAGCACAGATACGCAGTATTTT. Its translation: CASSEQSTSTDTQYF. This rearrangement joins TRBV2 to TRBJ2-3; D is undetermined. This CDR3 has 15 amino acids. The ends were cut back, 6 bases at V and 0 bases at J, with 13 bases in the middle. The germline gives CDR1 SNHLY, CDR2 FYNNEI. The whole variable domain, filled in from reference TRBV2 and TRBJ2-3, reads EPEVTQTPSHQVTQMGQEVILRCVPISNHLYFYWYRQILGQKVEFLVSFYNNEISEKSEIFDDQFSVERPDGSNFTLKIRSTKLEDSAMYFCASSEQSTSTDTQYFGPGTRLTVL.